The 14 T cell receptor beta chains listed next were all sequenced from one sample in a study of T cell responses to AZD1222 COVID-19 vaccine. The protocol was immunoSEQ multiplex PCR, while the TCRdb copy is restricted to in-frame clones and leaves out a portion. The sample lists about 82,000 clones, 70% to 90% occurring once. The input for sequencing was peripheral blood, taken on day 0 of AZD1222 vaccination. These receptors originate from an adult in good health.

The gene calls are TRBV18 and TRBJ1-1, with a weak D call TRBD1 (5 bases). CDR3 size: 18 residues. Trimming left V 4 bases short and J 0 bases short, with 21 bases between. CDR1 and CDR2 from the germline V gene are KGHSH and LQKENI. DNA of the CDR3: TGTGCCAGCTCACGATTAATCCACCGGCAGGGATTGAACACTGAAGCTTTCTTT. This sequence encodes CASSRLIHRQGLNTEAFF.

This chain connects TRBV19 to TRBJ1-4; unclear D gene. This CDR3 spans 14 amino acids. Trimming took 9 bases from V and 3 from J, leaving 14 bases between them. Germline V gene lookup returns CDR1 LNHDA and CDR2 SQIVND (reference sequence). The CDR3: CASCIGEANEKLFF. The CDR3 DNA follows: TGTGCCAGCTGCATCGGGGAAGCTAATGAAAAACTGTTTTTT.

The chain carries TRBV5-4 and TRBJ2-2; TRBD1 agrees at 9 bases. CDR3 length equals 15 residues. V shed 7 bases, J shed 6 bases, and the junction held 10 bases outside the gene matches. Germline V lookup: CDR1 SGHNT, CDR2 YYREEE (reference sequence). DNA for the CDR3: TGTGCCAGCGGGGGGGACAGGGCTCCGGCCGGGGAGCTGTTTTTT. Protein product: CASGGDRAPAGELFF.

This clone was observed a single time. The chain has TRBV5-1 and TRBJ2-1, with TRBD2 identical over 10 bases. This CDR3 is built from 15 residues. V lost 0 bases, J lost 8 bases, and 5 bases stayed unmatched. Germline loops: CDR1 SGHRS, CDR2 YFSETQ. DNA for the CDR3: TGCGCCAGCAGCTTGGCTAGCGGGGGAAAGTATGAGCAGTTCTTC. It is translated as CASSLASGGKYEQFF.

The chain recombines TRBV5-1 with TRBJ1-1; TRBD1 might be the D (5 bases). V was shortened by 4 bases and J by 0 bases, with 16 bases between the two germline ends. CDR1 SGHRS and CDR2 YFSETQ come from the germline V gene. CDR3 length: 16 residues. The CDR3 DNA reads TGCGCCAGCAGCCTGCGGGGGTCTGCTATGAACACTGAAGCTTTCTTT. It encodes CASSLRGSAMNTEAFF. Full variable domain (missing parts from reference TRBV5-1 and TRBJ1-1): KAGVTQTPRYLIKTRGQQVTLSCSPISGHRSVSWYQQTPGQGLQFLFEYFSETQRNKGNFPGRFSGRQFSNSRSEMNVSTLELGDSALYLCASSLRGSAMNTEAFFGQGTRLTVV.

V usage is TRBV5-1 and J usage is TRBJ2-7, with 7 bases that match TRBD1. This CDR3 is 17 amino acids long. Germline V lookup: CDR1 SGHRS, CDR2 YFSETQ. Unmatched junction bases numbered 13, after V lost 4 bases and J lost 0 bases. CDR3 sequence (DNA): TGCGCCAGCAGCCCGGACAGGTCGTACTTTAGCTCCTACGAGCAGTACTTC. This encodes CASSPDRSYFSSYEQYF.

The V call is TRBV5-1, the J call TRBJ1-6, with 10 bases that match TRBD1. The junction had 1 base not matched to a gene; V was cut back by 2 bases and J by 5 bases. Germline V lookup: CDR1 SGHRS, CDR2 YFSETQ. The CDR3 loop spans 15 amino acids. The DNA for the CDR3 is TGCGCCAGCAGCTTCGGGACAGGGGATAATTCACCCCTCCACTTT. This sequence encodes CASSFGTGDNSPLHF.

CDR3 residues: CASSLQGFTEAFF. Here the CDR3 DNA reads TGTGCCAGCAGTCTACAGGGTTTCACTGAAGCTTTCTTT. The chain uses TRBV27 and TRBJ1-1; D may be TRBD1 (6 bases). Germline CDR1 reads MNHEY; CDR2 reads SMNVEV (reference sequence). The CDR3 has 13 amino acids. Trimming stripped 5 bases from V and 4 bases from J, with 11 bases between.

V usage is TRBV5-6 and J usage is TRBJ2-3; the D gene is possibly TRBD1 (6 bases). The CDR3 contains 16 residues. The germline V and J ends were trimmed by 2 bases and 5 bases, with 18 bases remaining between them. Germline values: CDR1 SGHDT, CDR2 YYEEEE. The CDR3 sequence: CASSFRFQGRVDTQYF. The CDR3 nucleotides are TGTGCCAGCAGCTTCCGGTTCCAGGGGCGAGTAGATACGCAGTATTTT.

The chain employs TRBV12-3 or TRBV12-4 and TRBJ1-1; D ambiguous. V shed 2 bases and J shed 1 base, with 5 bases lying between them. CDR3 size: 13 residues. The CDR3 nucleotides are TGTGCCAGCAGTTTATGGGGGAACACTGAAGCTTTCTTT. The encoded protein is CASSLWGNTEAFF.

Only one count was recorded for this clone. The genes are TRBV19 and TRBJ2-7; D is unclear. Between the trimmed V and J ends, which lost 1 base and 0 bases, there was a span of 7 bases. Germline loops: CDR1 LNHDA, CDR2 SQIVND (reference sequence). The CDR3 contains 14 residues. Here the CDR3 reads CASSIAQSSYEQYF. The DNA of the CDR3 is TGTGCCAGTAGTATAGCCCAGAGCTCCTACGAGCAGTACTTC.

The chain uses TRBV28 and TRBJ1-5; D is unresolved. CDR1 is MDHEN, CDR2 SYDVKM, per germline. CDR3 length: 16 amino acids. V was clipped by 4 bases and J by 7 bases, with 20 bases between them. In DNA, the CDR3 is TGTGCCAGCAGTTCAGACCGCCGGACCAAGGAACAGCCCCAGCATTTT. It translates to CASSSDRRTKEQPQHF.

This chain links TRBV10-3 with TRBJ1-2; D call uncertain. Trimming shortened V by 0 bases and J by 4 bases, and 15 bases separated the two germline ends. The CDR3 is 16 residues long. Germline lookup yields CDR1 ENHRY and CDR2 SYGVKD. CDR3 DNA sequence: TGTGCCATCAGTGAGTCGATCGGTCACCTAGGCTATGGCTACACCTTC. Protein product: CAISESIGHLGYGYTF.

The chain is built from TRBV5-1 and TRBJ2-7; maybe TRBD1 (6 bases). Trimming shortened V by 4 bases and J by 2 bases, and 10 bases separated the two germline ends. The V gene's germline CDR1 is SGHRS and CDR2 YFSETQ. This CDR3 region has 13 residues. CDR3 amino acids: CASSKGQAYEQYF. In DNA, the CDR3 is TGCGCCAGCAGCAAGGGACAAGCCTACGAGCAGTACTTC.